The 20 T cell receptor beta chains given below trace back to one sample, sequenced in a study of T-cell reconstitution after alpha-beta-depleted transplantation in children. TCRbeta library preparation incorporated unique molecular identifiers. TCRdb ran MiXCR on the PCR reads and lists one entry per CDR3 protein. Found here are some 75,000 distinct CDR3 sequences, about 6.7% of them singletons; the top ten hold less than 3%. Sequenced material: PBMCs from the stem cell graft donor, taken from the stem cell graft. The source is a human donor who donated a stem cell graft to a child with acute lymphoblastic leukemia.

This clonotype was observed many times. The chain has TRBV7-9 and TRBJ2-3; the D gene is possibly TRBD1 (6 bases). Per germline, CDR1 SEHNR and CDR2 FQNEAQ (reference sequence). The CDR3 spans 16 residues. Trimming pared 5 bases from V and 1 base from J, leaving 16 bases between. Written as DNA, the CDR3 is TGTGCCAGCAGCCGGATGAGGGGACAAGGCACAGATACGCAGTATTTT. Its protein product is CASSRMRGQGTDTQYF.

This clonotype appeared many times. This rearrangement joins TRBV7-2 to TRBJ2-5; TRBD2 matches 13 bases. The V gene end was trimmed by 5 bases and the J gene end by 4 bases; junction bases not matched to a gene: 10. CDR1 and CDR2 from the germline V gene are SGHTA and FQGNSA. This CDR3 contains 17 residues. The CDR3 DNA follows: TGTGCCAGCAGCCCGCAACTAGCGGGGGGGCTCGGAGAGACCCAGTACTTC. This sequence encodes CASSPQLAGGLGETQYF. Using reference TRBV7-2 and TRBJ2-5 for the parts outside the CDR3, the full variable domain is GAGVSQSPSNKVTEKGKDVELRCDPISGHTALYWYRQSLGQGLEFLIYFQGNSAPDKSGLPSDRFSAERTGGSVSTLTIQRTQQEDSAVYLCASSPQLAGGLGETQYFGPGTRLLVL.

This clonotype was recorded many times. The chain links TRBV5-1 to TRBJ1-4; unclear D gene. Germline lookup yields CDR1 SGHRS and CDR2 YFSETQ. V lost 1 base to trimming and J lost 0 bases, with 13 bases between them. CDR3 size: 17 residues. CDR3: CASSLTVAQATNEKLFF. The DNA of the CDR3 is TGCGCCAGCAGCTTGACAGTCGCGCAAGCAACTAATGAAAAACTGTTTTTT.

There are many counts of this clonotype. The CDR3 loop is CASSLYRNTGELFF. CDR3 coding DNA: TGTGCCAGCAGCCTTTACAGAAACACCGGGGAGCTGTTTTTT. This chain joins TRBV14 and TRBJ2-2; D remains ambiguous. Germline V gives CDR1 SGHDN, CDR2 FVKESK. V lost 4 bases and J 2 bases, leaving 8 bases between the germline ends. The CDR3 extends over 14 amino acids.

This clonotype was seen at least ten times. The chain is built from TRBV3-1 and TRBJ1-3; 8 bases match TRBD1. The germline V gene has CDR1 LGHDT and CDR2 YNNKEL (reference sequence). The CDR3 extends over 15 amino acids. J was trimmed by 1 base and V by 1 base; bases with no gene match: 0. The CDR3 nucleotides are TGTGCCAGCAGCCAAGGACAGGGGTCTGGAAACACCATATATTTT. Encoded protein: CASSQGQGSGNTIYF.

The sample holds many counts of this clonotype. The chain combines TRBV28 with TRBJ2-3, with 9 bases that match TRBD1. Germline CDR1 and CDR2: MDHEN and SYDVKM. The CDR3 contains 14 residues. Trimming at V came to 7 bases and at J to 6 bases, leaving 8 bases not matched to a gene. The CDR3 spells CASISAGQGDTQYF. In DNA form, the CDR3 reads TGTGCCAGCATAAGTGCTGGACAGGGGGATACGCAGTATTTT.

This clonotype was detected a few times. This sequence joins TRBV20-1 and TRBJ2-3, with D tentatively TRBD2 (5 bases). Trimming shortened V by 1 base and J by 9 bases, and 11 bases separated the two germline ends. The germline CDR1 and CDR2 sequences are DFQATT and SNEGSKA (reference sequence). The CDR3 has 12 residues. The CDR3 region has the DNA TGCAGTGCTAGAGGTCCAATAGCGACGCAGTATTTT. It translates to CSARGPIATQYF.

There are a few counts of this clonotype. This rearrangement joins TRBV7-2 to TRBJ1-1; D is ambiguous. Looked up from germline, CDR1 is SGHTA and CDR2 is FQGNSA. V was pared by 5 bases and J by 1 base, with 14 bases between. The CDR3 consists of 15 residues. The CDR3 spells CASSPTFSQNTEAFF. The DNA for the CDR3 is TGTGCCAGCAGCCCCACTTTCTCACAGAACACTGAAGCTTTCTTT.

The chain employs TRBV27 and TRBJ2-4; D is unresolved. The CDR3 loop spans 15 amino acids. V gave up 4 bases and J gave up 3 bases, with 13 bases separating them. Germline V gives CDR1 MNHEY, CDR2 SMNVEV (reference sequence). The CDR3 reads CASSYSGRNKNIQYF. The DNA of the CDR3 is TGTGCCAGCAGTTATTCTGGACGGAACAAAAACATTCAGTACTTC.

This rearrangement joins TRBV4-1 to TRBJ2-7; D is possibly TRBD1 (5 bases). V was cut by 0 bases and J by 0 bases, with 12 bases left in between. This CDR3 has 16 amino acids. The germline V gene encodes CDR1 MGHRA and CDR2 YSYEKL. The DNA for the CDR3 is TGCGCCAGCAGCCAAGATCAGGGCTGGAACTCCTACGAGCAGTACTTC. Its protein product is CASSQDQGWNSYEQYF.

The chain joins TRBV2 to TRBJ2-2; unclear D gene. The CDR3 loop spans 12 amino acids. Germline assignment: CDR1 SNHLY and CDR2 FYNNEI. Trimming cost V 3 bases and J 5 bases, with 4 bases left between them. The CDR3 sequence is CASSERTGELFF. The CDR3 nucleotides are TGTGCCAGCAGTGAGCGGACCGGGGAGCTGTTTTTT.

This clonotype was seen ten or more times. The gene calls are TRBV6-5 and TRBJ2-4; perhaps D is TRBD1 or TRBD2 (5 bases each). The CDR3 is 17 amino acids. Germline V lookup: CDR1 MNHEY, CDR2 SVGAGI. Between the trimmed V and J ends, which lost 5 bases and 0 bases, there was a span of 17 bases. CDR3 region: CASSPAQGVLAKNIQYF. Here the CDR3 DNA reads TGTGCCAGCAGTCCTGCTCAGGGAGTACTAGCCAAAAACATTCAGTACTTC.

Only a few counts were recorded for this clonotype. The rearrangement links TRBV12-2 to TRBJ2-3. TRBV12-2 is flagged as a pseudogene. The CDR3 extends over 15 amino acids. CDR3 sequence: CASRLDVRVRDAQYF. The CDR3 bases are TGTGCAAGTCGCTTAGACGTCAGAGTGCGGGATGCGCAGTATTTT.

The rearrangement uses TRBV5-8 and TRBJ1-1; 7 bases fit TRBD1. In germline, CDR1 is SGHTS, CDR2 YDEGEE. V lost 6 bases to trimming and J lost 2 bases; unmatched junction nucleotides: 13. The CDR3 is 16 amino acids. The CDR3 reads CASILPGQGGNTEAFF. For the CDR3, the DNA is TGTGCCAGCATCCTCCCGGGGCAGGGGGGCAACACTGAAGCTTTCTTT.

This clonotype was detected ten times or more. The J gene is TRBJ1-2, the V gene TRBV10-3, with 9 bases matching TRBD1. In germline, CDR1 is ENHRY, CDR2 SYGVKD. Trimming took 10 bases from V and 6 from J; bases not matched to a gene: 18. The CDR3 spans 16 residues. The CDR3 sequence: CANEPGQGIFGDGYTF. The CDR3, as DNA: TGTGCCAACGAACCGGGACAGGGCATTTTCGGGGATGGCTACACCTTC.

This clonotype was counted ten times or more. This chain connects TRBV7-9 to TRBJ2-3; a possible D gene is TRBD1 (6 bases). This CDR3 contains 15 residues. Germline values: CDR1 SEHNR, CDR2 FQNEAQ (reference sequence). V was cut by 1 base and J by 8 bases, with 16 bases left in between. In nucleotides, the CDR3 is TGTGCCAGCAGCTTAGAAGGGCGGTTCAGGGGTACGCAGTATTTT. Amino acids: CASSLEGRFRGTQYF.

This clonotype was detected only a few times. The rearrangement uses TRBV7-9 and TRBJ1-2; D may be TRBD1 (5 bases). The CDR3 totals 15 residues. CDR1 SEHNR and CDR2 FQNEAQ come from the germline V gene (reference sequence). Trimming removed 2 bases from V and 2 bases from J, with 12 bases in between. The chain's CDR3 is CASSLRDERNYGYTF. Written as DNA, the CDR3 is TGTGCCAGCAGCTTACGGGACGAACGCAACTATGGCTACACCTTC.

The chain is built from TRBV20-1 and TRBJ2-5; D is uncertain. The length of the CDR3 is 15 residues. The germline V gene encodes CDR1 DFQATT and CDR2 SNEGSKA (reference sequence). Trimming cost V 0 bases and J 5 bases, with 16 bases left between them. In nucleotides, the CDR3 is TGCAGTGCTAGAGAGGTGGCCAAACCTGGGGAGACCCAGTACTTC. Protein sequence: CSAREVAKPGETQYF.

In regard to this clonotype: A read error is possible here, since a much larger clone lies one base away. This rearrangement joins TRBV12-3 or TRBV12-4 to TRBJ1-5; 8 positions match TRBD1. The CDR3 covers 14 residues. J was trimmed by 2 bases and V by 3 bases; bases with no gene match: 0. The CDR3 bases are TGTGCCAGCAGTTTGACAGGGGGCAATCAGCCCCAGCATTTT. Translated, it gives CASSLTGGNQPQHF.

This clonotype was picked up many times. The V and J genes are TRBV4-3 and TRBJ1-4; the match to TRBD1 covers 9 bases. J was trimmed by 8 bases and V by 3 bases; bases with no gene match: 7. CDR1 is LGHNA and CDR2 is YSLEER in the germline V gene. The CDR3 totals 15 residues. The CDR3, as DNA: TGCGCCAGCAGCCAGGAACAGGGGGCCGGGGAAAAACTGTTTTTT. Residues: CASSQEQGAGEKLFF.